The present TCR beta chain was sequenced within a study of Graves' ophthalmopathy and Graves' hyperthyroidism. Study results and limitations: The majority of expanded thyroid clonotypes above 0.001 frequency also occurred in blood.

TCR beta CDR3 amplification used RNA transcripts. First-round RT-PCR relied on HTBI primers, and a second-round multiplex PCR came next. TCRdb passed the multiplex PCR reads through MiXCR, listing each CDR3 protein once. The sample lists about 1.1 million distinct CDR3 sequences, around a third occurring once. People with hyperthyroidism were aged 18 to 65 and newly diagnosed, under 2 months' duration. Certain patients, namely those with other autoimmune diseases, uncontrolled infections, pregnancy or lactation, were excluded. In regard to this clonotype: Its specificity is not known. One end of the junction fails to match germline, which may point to a read error.

The sequencing input was peripheral blood or thyroid tissue (not recorded which). The TCR sequence derives from an adult man with Graves' hyperthyroidism.

Here the CDR3 reads CASSPPAGTSVAGELFF. For the CDR3, the DNA is TGCGCCAGCAGCCCCCCCGCCGGGACTAGCGTCGCCGGGGAGCTGTTTTTT. V and J are TRBV7-9 and TRBJ2-2; 10 bases align to TRBD2. The CDR3 extends over 17 amino acids. The germline gives CDR1 SEHNR, CDR2 FQNEAQ (reference sequence).